This passage covers 32 T cell receptor beta chains from one sample sequenced in a study of CD8 T cells in ankylosing spondylitis. Notes on the study in general: Within ankylosing spondylitis blood, a TCR beta motif made up of under 10 highly homologous variants appeared to be characteristic.

No antigen is known for these receptors. TCRdb re-called the 5' RACE reads through MiXCR, storing one row per CDR3 protein. The table lists roughly 300,000 distinct CDR3 sequences, 7.5% to 9% of them singletons. Sequenced: blood, either unsorted or a sorted T cell fraction (not recorded which). The receptors here all came from a male donor with ankylosing spondylitis.

This clonotype was recorded many times. CDR3 DNA: TGCGCCAGCAGCCAACAAGGGCTAGCGGGAAGCACCGGGGAGCTGTTTTTT. Protein sequence: CASSQQGLAGSTGELFF. The chain has TRBV4-1 and TRBJ2-2; 9 nucleotides match TRBD2. The CDR3 runs to 17 residues. CDR1 and CDR2 from the germline V gene are MGHRA and YSYEKL. J gave up 4 bases and V 2 bases, and 8 bases lay outside the gene matches.

This clonotype was seen ten or more times. This chain joins TRBV5-1 and TRBJ1-4, with 7 bases matching TRBD1. CDR1 is SGHRS and CDR2 is YFSETQ in the germline V gene. The CDR3 is made up of 16 amino acids. Trimming cost V 6 bases and J 4 bases; bases outside gene matches: 12. The DNA for the CDR3 is TGCGCCAGCATGGAAGGGGGCGGAGGAGGTAATGAAAAACTGTTTTTT. This sequence encodes CASMEGGGGGNEKLFF. Based on the CDR3 plus reference TRBV5-1 and TRBJ1-4, the full variable domain is KAGVTQTPRYLIKTRGQQVTLSCSPISGHRSVSWYQQTPGQGLQFLFEYFSETQRNKGNFPGRFSGRQFSNSRSEMNVSTLELGDSALYLCASMEGGGGGNEKLFFGSGTQLSVL.

This clonotype was recorded many times. This chain uses TRBV29-1 with TRBJ2-2; no reliable D call. The CDR3 has 13 amino acids. Between the trimmed V and J ends, which lost 5 bases and 5 bases, there was a span of 12 bases. CDR1 and CDR2 (germline): SQVTM, ANQGSEA. The CDR3 loop is CSVRDRSTGELFF. For the CDR3, the DNA is TGCAGCGTTAGAGACCGTTCGACCGGGGAGCTGTTTTTT.

CDR3 DNA sequence: TGTGCCAGCAGCTCCCGGATTGACATTCAGTACTTC. It yields the protein CASSSRIDIQYF. The chain combines TRBV7-9 with TRBJ2-4; no firm D call. Germline V gives CDR1 SEHNR, CDR2 FQNEAQ (reference sequence). CDR3 size: 12 residues. Trimming shortened V by 4 bases and J by 8 bases, and 9 bases separated the two germline ends.

There are many counts of this clonotype. This sequence joins TRBV20-1 and TRBJ1-6; a weak D match, TRBD1 (5 bases). Trimming took 3 bases from V and 9 from J, leaving 12 bases between them. CDR1 is DFQATT, CDR2 SNEGSKA, per germline (reference sequence). CDR3 size: 13 residues. The CDR3 coding sequence is TGCAGTGCTAGTGCAGGGTGGGGTTCACCCCTCCACTTT. Protein: CSASAGWGSPLHF.

This chain joins TRBV19 and TRBJ2-1, with TRBD2 identical over 10 bases. The CDR3 totals 15 residues. Looked up from germline, CDR1 is LNHDA and CDR2 is SQIVND (reference sequence). The V and J ends lost 5 bases and 6 bases, in that order; junction bases with no gene match: 7. The DNA of the CDR3 is TGTGCCAGTAGTCCCATGGCTAGCGGGAGCAATGAGCAGTTCTTC. Protein product: CASSPMASGSNEQFF.

Remarks on this clonotype: This may arise from a read error, as a much more abundant clone is one base away. This chain links TRBV28 with TRBJ2-5; maybe TRBD2 (6 bases). This CDR3 contains 17 residues. Between the trimmed V and J ends, which lost 6 bases and 7 bases, there was a span of 27 bases. In germline, CDR1 is MDHEN, CDR2 SYDVKM. CDR3 in DNA: TGTGCCAGCAGGGGAAATCTTGGCCGTAGTTGGGAGGTGACCCAGTACTTC. It encodes CASRGNLGRSWEVTQYF. Full variable domain (outside the CDR3, taken from reference TRBV28 and TRBJ2-5): DVKVTQSSRYLVKRTGEKVFLECVQDMDHENMFWYRQDPGLGLRLIYFSYDVKMKEKGDIPEGYSVSREKKERFSLILESASTNQTSMYLCASRGNLGRSWEVTQYFGPGTRLLVL.

This chain joins TRBV29-1 and TRBJ2-3; D assignment may be TRBD1 or TRBD2 (5 bases each). Per germline, CDR1 SQVTM and CDR2 ANQGSEA. The V end was cut by 3 bases, the J end by 0 bases, with 13 bases between. The CDR3 extends over 15 amino acids. CDR3 DNA: TGCAGCGTTGAGGGGGACGGATCTAGCACAGATACGCAGTATTTT. This sequence encodes CSVEGDGSSTDTQYF.

This clonotype was counted between two and nine times. The gene calls are TRBV12-3 or TRBV12-4 and TRBJ1-1; D is undetermined. V lost 1 base and J lost 5, with 14 bases in between. The CDR3 contains 15 residues. CDR3 in amino acids: CASSLGISGGTEAFF. In nucleotides, the CDR3 is TGTGCCAGCAGTTTAGGAATCAGTGGAGGGACTGAAGCTTTCTTT.

This clonotype was found many times. The rearrangement uses TRBV29-1 and TRBJ2-2; D is unclear. The germline CDR1 and CDR2 sequences are SQVTM and ANQGSEA. Deletions cut 3 bases from V and 1 base from J, with 21 bases between. CDR3 length: 18 amino acids. CDR3: CSVEALGLPMGNTGELFF. The CDR3 DNA is TGCAGCGTTGAGGCTCTGGGCCTCCCGATGGGGAACACCGGGGAGCTGTTTTTT.

This clonotype was seen a handful of times. The J gene is TRBJ2-5, the V gene TRBV5-1; D is unclear. The CDR3 is made up of 13 amino acids. Trimming removed 0 bases from V and 5 bases from J, with 8 bases in between. Germline CDR1 reads SGHRS; CDR2 reads YFSETQ. This CDR3 is CASSLEPAETQYF. As DNA, the CDR3 is TGCGCCAGCAGCTTGGAGCCAGCTGAGACCCAGTACTTC.

This clonotype was recorded at least ten times. This chain connects TRBV12-5 to TRBJ2-1, with TRBD2 identical over 11 bases. Looked up from germline, CDR1 is LGHNT and CDR2 is FRNRAP. The trim removed 2 bases at V and 8 bases at J, leaving 11 bases unmatched. There are 17 residues in the CDR3. DNA of the CDR3: TGTGCTAGTGGTTTGCCCTCAGGACTAGCGGGTGTCGATGAGCAGTTCTTC. It specifies CASGLPSGLAGVDEQFF. Full variable domain (remainder filled in from reference TRBV12-5 and TRBJ2-1): DARVTQTPRHKVTEMGQEVTMRCQPILGHNTVFWYRQTMMQGLELLAYFRNRAPLDDSGMPKDRFSAEMPDATLATLKIQPSEPRDSAVYFCASGLPSGLAGVDEQFFGPGTRLTVL.

CDR3 sequence (DNA): TGTGCCAGCACCCGGGACCGTGATTCCTACGAGCAGTACTTC. Its protein product is CASTRDRDSYEQYF. The V call is TRBV6-1, the J call TRBJ2-7, with D perhaps assigned TRBD1 or TRBD2 (5 bases each). In germline, CDR1 is MNHNS, CDR2 SASEGT. The V end was cut by 7 bases, the J end by 1 base, with 14 bases between. The CDR3 consists of 14 residues.

This clonotype showed up many times. The rearrangement uses TRBV6-1 and TRBJ1-5; D gene uncertain. Germline V CDR1 and CDR2: MNHNS, SASEGT. Trimming removed 6 bases from V and 1 base from J, with 13 bases in between. The CDR3 runs to 15 residues. The CDR3 DNA sequence: TGTGCCAGCAGCACAGAATCAAGCAGCAATCAGCCCCAGCATTTT. Its protein is CASSTESSSNQPQHF.

The chain has TRBV7-1 and TRBJ2-1, with 13 bases that match TRBD2. TRBV7-1 is sorted into the ORF group, with uncertain function. The V gene end was trimmed by 3 bases and the J gene end by 7 bases; junction bases not matched to a gene: 21. The CDR3 has 21 amino acids. Here the CDR3 DNA reads TGTGCCAGCAGCTCGGCGTTCAGGACTAGCGGGAGCCCTGGCTCTGGGAATGAGCAGTTCTTC. This codes for CASSSAFRTSGSPGSGNEQFF.

This clonotype appeared a few times. V gene TRBV3-1 combines with J gene TRBJ1-5, with D possibly being TRBD1 (5 bases). The CDR3 loop spans 13 amino acids. Trimming took off 6 bases at V and 5 bases at J, with 11 bases between the two ends. CDR1 is LGHDT and CDR2 is YNNKEL in the germline V gene (reference sequence). CDR3 DNA: TGTGCCAGCAGTCGACAGAGAGATCAGCCCCAGCATTTT. Translating it yields CASSRQRDQPQHF.

This clonotype has just a few counts. The chain combines TRBV3-1 with TRBJ2-7; D call uncertain. From germline, CDR1 is LGHDT and CDR2 YNNKEL (reference sequence). The V end lost 6 bases, the J end lost 2 bases, and 8 bases lay between the germline ends. The CDR3 contains 12 residues. The CDR3 here is CASSRHTYEQYF. The CDR3, as DNA: TGTGCCAGCAGTCGACATACCTACGAGCAGTACTTC.

V and J are TRBV4-3 and TRBJ2-5; possibly TRBD2 for D (6 bases). Germline CDR1 is LGHNA and CDR2 is YSLEER. Trimming shortened V by 1 base and J by 2 bases, and 11 bases separated the two germline ends. This CDR3 is 15 amino acids long. The CDR3 loop is CASSQVAAGQETQYF. CDR3 coding DNA: TGCGCCAGCAGCCAAGTGGCGGCGGGACAAGAGACCCAGTACTTC.

This clonotype was counted a few times. The chain couples TRBV12-3 or TRBV12-4 to TRBJ1-4; 9 positions agree with TRBD1. Losses at the gene ends were 6 bases for V and 1 base for J; bases not matched to a gene: 9. This CDR3 is 17 amino acids long. The CDR3: CASSPGTGMVTNEKLFF. The CDR3 region has the DNA TGTGCCAGCAGCCCCGGGACAGGGATGGTAACTAATGAAAAACTGTTTTTT.

In this sample, this clonotype turned up many times. The V and J genes are TRBV27 and TRBJ2-2; TRBD1 agrees at 7 bases. J gave up 6 bases and V 5 bases, and 6 bases lay outside the gene matches. The CDR3 runs to 14 residues. CDR1 and CDR2 from the germline V gene are MNHEY and SMNVEV (reference sequence). This chain's CDR3 is CASSRQGRAGELFF. In DNA, the CDR3 is TGTGCCAGCAGTCGACAGGGAAGGGCCGGGGAGCTGTTTTTT.

This clonotype was found a few times. The chain employs TRBV28 and TRBJ1-5; TRBD1 is a possible D gene (5 bases). Deletions cut 1 base from V and 0 bases from J, with 7 bases between. The germline gives CDR1 MDHEN, CDR2 SYDVKM. CDR3 length equals 15 residues. The DNA for the CDR3 is TGTGCCAGCAGTTTATTCAGGGTTAGCAATCAGCCCCAGCATTTT. This gives the protein CASSLFRVSNQPQHF.

In this sample, this clonotype turned up a few times. The chain recombines TRBV20-1 with TRBJ2-2; 11 bases align to TRBD1. This CDR3 is built from 15 residues. With 6 bases clipped from V and 4 bases from J, the junction kept 7 bases outside the gene matches. Per germline, CDR1 DFQATT and CDR2 SNEGSKA (reference sequence). CDR3 in amino acids: CSARGDRGGTGELFF. In DNA, the CDR3 is TGCAGTGCCCGAGGGGACAGGGGGGGCACCGGGGAGCTGTTTTTT.

This clonotype has only a few counts. V is TRBV20-1 and J is TRBJ2-7; the D call may be TRBD1 or TRBD2 (5 bases each). Germline V lookup: CDR1 DFQATT, CDR2 SNEGSKA (reference sequence). The V end lost 6 bases, the J end lost 5 bases, and 17 bases lay between the germline ends. The CDR3 spans 13 residues. CDR3 nucleotides: TGCAGTGCCCCCCCGGGACCCCGCCACGAGCAGTACTTC. Its translation: CSAPPGPRHEQYF.

This clonotype was recorded at least ten times. In DNA, the CDR3 is TGCGCCAGCAGCTTGTGGGATGGGGATGAGCAGTTCTTC. It translates to CASSLWDGDEQFF. V and J are TRBV5-1 and TRBJ2-1, with D uncertain. Germline loops: CDR1 SGHRS, CDR2 YFSETQ. This CDR3 region has 13 residues. Between the trimmed V and J ends, which lost 1 base and 8 bases, there was a span of 10 bases.

In this sample, this clonotype turned up many times. J is TRBJ2-3 and V is TRBV20-1; 9 bases line up with TRBD2. CDR1 and CDR2 from the germline V gene are DFQATT and SNEGSKA (reference sequence). Unmatched junction bases numbered 6, after V lost 5 bases and J lost 0 bases. The CDR3 loop spans 15 amino acids. CDR3 residues: CSAVTSGLSTDTQYF. CDR3 DNA: TGCAGTGCTGTGACTAGCGGATTAAGCACAGATACGCAGTATTTT.

This clonotype was counted between two and nine times. The chain employs TRBV20-1 and TRBJ2-7; 8 bases line up with TRBD2. The CDR3 runs to 14 residues. Trimming cost V 3 bases and J 9 bases; bases outside gene matches: 13. Germline lookup yields CDR1 DFQATT and CDR2 SNEGSKA (reference sequence). In nucleotides, the CDR3 is TGCAGTGCTAGCGCGGCTAGCGGGCCCCTAGGGCAGTACTTC. Translated: CSASAASGPLGQYF.

This chain links TRBV6-1 with TRBJ2-5, with D possibly matching TRBD1 (6 bases). The CDR3 runs to 11 residues. Germline V gives CDR1 MNHNS, CDR2 SASEGT. The V end lost 8 bases, the J end lost 2 bases, and 6 bases lay between the germline ends. CDR3 in amino acids: CASGQQETQYF. The CDR3 bases are TGTGCCAGCGGACAGCAAGAGACCCAGTACTTC.

This clonotype came up a few times. This chain connects TRBV7-3 to TRBJ2-2, with 7 bases aligning to TRBD1. This CDR3 has 15 residues. Losses at the gene ends were 3 bases for V and 2 bases for J; bases not matched to a gene: 3. Germline V lookup: CDR1 SGHTA, CDR2 FQGTGA. The CDR3, as DNA: TGTGCCAGCAGCTTGATAGGGGGCAACACCGGGGAGCTGTTTTTT. It yields the protein CASSLIGGNTGELFF.

This rearrangement joins TRBV6-1 to TRBJ2-5, with 12 bases lining up with TRBD2. V shed 6 bases, J shed 2 bases, and the junction held 7 bases outside the gene matches. This CDR3 comprises 16 residues. From germline, CDR1 is MNHNS and CDR2 SASEGT. The CDR3 reads CASSSGTSGLQETQYF. The CDR3 DNA is TGTGCCAGCAGCTCCGGGACTAGCGGGCTACAAGAGACCCAGTACTTC.

The chain is built from TRBV3-1 and TRBJ1-1; D call uncertain. Germline values: CDR1 LGHDT, CDR2 YNNKEL (reference sequence). Between the trimmed V and J ends, which lost 0 bases and 0 bases, there was a span of 20 bases. The CDR3 extends over 19 amino acids. CDR3 nucleotide sequence: TGTGCCAGCAGCCAAGAGAGGCAGCCCGTCCCCTCTATGAACACTGAAGCTTTCTTT. Amino acid sequence: CASSQERQPVPSMNTEAFF. The full variable domain, in which reference TRBV3-1 and TRBJ1-1 provide the parts outside the CDR3, is DTAVSQTPKYLVTQMGNDKSIKCEQNLGHDTMYWYKQDSKKFLKIMFSYNNKELIINETVPNRFSPKSPDKAHLNLHINSLELGDSAVYFCASSQERQPVPSMNTEAFFGQGTRLTVV.

This clonotype has a handful of counts. The gene calls are TRBV6-2 or TRBV6-3 and TRBJ1-5; 8 positions agree with TRBD1. CDR1 is MNHEY and CDR2 is SVGEGT in the germline V gene. CDR3 size: 16 residues. Trimming removed 6 bases from V and 3 bases from J; junction bases left unmatched: 10. The CDR3 reads CASRKVSRGLNQPQHF. DNA for the CDR3: TGTGCCAGCAGGAAGGTCTCCAGGGGGCTCAATCAGCCCCAGCATTTT.

This clonotype was seen ten or more times. The V and J genes are TRBV7-6 and TRBJ2-1; D is possibly TRBD2 (5 bases). This CDR3 has 19 residues. V was pared by 5 bases and J by 1 base, with 24 bases between. Looked up from germline, CDR1 is SGHVS and CDR2 is FNYEAQ. CDR3 loop: CASSKGVRTYYPSYNEQFF. For the CDR3, the DNA is TGTGCCAGCAGCAAGGGAGTCCGGACTTACTACCCGTCCTACAATGAGCAGTTCTTC.